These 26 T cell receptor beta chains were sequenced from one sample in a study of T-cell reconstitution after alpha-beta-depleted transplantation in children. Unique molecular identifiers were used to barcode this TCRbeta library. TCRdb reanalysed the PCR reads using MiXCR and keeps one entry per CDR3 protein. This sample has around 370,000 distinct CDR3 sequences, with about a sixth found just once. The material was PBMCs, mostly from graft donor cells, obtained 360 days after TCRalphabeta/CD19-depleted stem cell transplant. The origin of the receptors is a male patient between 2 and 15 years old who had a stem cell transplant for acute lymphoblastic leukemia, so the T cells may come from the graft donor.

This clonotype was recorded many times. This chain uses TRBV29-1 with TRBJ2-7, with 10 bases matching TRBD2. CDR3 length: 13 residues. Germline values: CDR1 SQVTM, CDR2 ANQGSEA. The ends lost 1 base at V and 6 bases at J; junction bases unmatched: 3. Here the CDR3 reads CSVEVSGRGEQYF. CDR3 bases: TGCAGCGTTGAAGTAAGCGGGAGGGGCGAGCAGTACTTC.

The CDR3 here is CASSVAPGQKYEQYF. As DNA, the CDR3 is TGTGCCAGCAGCGTAGCACCGGGACAGAAATACGAGCAGTACTTC. The chain employs TRBV9 and TRBJ2-7; the match to TRBD1 covers 7 bases. The V gene's germline CDR1 is SGDLS and CDR2 YYNGEE. V lost 0 bases, J lost 4 bases, and 7 bases stayed unmatched. This CDR3 is built from 15 residues.

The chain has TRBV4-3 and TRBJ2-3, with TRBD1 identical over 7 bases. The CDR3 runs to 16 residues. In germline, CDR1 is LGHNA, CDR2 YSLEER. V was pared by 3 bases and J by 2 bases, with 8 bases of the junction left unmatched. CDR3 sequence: CASSHKTGPITDTQYF. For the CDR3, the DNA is TGCGCCAGCAGCCATAAGACAGGGCCCATCACAGATACGCAGTATTTT.

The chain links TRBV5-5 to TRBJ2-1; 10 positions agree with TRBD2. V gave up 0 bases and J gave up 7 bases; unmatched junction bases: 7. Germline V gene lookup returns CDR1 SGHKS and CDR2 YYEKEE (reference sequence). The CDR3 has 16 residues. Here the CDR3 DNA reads TGTGCCAGCAGCTTGGTGCCAGGGACTAGCGTTAATGAGCAGTTCTTC. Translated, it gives CASSLVPGTSVNEQFF.

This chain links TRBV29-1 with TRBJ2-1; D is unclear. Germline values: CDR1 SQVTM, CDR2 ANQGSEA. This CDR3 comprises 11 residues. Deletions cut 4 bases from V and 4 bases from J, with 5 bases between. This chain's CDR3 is CSVGRYNEQFF. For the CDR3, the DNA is TGCAGCGTTGGCCGTTACAATGAGCAGTTCTTC.

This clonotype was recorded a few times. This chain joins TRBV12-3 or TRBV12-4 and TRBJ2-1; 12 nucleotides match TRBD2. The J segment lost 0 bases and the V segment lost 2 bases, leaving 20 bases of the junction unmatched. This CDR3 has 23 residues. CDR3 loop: CASSLRFWTPNTTSGSSYNEQFF. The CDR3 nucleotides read TGTGCCAGCAGTTTAAGGTTTTGGACCCCCAACACGACTAGCGGGAGCTCCTACAATGAGCAGTTCTTC.

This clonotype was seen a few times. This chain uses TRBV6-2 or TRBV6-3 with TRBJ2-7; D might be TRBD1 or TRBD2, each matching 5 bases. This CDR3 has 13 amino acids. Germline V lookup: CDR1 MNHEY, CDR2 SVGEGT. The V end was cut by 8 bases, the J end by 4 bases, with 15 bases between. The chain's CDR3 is CASFGTGGYEQYF. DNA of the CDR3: TGTGCCAGCTTCGGAACAGGCGGGTACGAGCAGTACTTC.

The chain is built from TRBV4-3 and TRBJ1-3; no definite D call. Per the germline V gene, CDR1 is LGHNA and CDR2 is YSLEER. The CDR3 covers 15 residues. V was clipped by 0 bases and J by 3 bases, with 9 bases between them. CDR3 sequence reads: CASSQDQLIGNTIYF. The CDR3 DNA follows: TGCGCCAGCAGCCAAGACCAGTTAATTGGAAACACCATATATTTT.

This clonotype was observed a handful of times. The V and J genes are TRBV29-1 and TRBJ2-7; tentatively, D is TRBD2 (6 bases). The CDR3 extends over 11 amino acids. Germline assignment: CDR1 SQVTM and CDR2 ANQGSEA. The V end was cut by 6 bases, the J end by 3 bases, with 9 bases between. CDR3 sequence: CSVLSGYEQYF. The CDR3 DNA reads TGCAGCGTGCTTAGCGGCTACGAGCAGTACTTC.

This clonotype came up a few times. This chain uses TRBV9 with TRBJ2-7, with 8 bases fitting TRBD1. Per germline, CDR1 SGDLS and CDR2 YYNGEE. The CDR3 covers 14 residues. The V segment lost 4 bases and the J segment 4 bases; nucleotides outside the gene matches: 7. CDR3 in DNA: TGTGCCAGCAGCTACGGACAGGGACGATACGAGCAGTACTTC. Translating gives CASSYGQGRYEQYF.

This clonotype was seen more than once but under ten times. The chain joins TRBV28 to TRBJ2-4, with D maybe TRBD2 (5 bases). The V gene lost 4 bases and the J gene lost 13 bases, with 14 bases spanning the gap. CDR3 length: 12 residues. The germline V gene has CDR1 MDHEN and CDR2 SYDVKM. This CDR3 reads CASSSRVGGQYF. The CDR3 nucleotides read TGTGCCAGCAGTTCCCGTGTCGGAGGCCAGTACTTC.

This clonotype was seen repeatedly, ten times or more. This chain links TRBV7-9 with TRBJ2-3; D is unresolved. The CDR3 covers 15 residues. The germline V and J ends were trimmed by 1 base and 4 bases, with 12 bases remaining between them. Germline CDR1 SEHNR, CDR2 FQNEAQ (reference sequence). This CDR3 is CASSLGNWRSDTQYF. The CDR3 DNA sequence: TGTGCCAGCAGCTTAGGAAACTGGCGGTCAGATACGCAGTATTTT.

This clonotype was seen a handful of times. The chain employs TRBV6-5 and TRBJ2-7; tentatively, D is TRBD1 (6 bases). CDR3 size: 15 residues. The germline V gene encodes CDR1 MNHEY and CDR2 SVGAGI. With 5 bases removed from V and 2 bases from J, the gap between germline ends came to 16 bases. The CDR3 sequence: CASSTPRQVPYEQYF. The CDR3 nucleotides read TGTGCCAGCAGTACTCCCCGACAGGTACCCTACGAGCAGTACTTC.

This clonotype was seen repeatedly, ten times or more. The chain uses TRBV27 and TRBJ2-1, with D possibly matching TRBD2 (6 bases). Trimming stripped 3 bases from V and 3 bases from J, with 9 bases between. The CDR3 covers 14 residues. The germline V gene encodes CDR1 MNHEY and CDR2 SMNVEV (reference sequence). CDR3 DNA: TGTGCCAGCAGTTTGGGGACTGGCTACAATGAGCAGTTCTTC. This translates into CASSLGTGYNEQFF.

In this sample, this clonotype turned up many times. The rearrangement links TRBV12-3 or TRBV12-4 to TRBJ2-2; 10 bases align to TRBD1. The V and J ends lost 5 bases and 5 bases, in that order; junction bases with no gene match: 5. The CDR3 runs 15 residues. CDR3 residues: CASSLRQGATGELFF. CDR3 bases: TGTGCCAGCAGTCTCCGACAGGGGGCTACCGGGGAGCTGTTTTTT.

The CDR3 sequence: CASSAEGQGSETQYF. CDR3 nucleotides: TGTGCCAGCAGCGCCGAGGGACAGGGTTCGGAGACCCAGTACTTC. The J gene is TRBJ2-5, the V gene TRBV9, with 9 positions matching TRBD1. CDR1 and CDR2 (germline): SGDLS, YYNGEE. The CDR3 is made up of 15 amino acids. The trim removed 3 bases at V and 5 bases at J, leaving 8 bases unmatched.

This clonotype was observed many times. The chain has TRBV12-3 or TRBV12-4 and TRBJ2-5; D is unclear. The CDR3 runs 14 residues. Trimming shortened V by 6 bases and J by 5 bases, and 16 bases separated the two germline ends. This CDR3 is CASRPSTSVETQYF. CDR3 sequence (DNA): TGTGCCAGCAGGCCCTCGACGAGTGTGGAGACCCAGTACTTC.

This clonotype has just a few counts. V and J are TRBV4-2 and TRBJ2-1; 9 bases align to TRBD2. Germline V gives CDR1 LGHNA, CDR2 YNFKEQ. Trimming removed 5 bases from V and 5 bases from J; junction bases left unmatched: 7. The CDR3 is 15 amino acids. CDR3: CASSSRLAGDNEQFF. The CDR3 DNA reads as TGTGCCAGCAGCTCCCGTTTAGCGGGGGACAATGAGCAGTTCTTC.

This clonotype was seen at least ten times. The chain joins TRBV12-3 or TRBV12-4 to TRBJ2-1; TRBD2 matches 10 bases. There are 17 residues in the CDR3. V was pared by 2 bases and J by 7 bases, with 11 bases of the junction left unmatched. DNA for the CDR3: TGTGCCAGCAGTTTAAAGGTCACTAGCGGGGTGGTTAATGAGCAGTTCTTC. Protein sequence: CASSLKVTSGVVNEQFF.

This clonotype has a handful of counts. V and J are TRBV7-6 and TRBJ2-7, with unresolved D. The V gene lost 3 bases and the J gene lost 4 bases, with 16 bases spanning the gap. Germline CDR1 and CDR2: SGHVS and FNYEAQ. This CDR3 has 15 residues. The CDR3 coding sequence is TGTGCCAGCAGCTTCCGAAAAGACGGAAGGTACGAGCAGTACTTC. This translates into CASSFRKDGRYEQYF. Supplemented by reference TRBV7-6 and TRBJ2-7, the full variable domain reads GAGVSQSPRYKVTKRGQDVALRCDPISGHVSLYWYRQALGQGPEFLTYFNYEAQQDKSGLPNDRFSAERPEGSISTLTIQRTEQRDSAMYRCASSFRKDGRYEQYFGPGTRLTVT.

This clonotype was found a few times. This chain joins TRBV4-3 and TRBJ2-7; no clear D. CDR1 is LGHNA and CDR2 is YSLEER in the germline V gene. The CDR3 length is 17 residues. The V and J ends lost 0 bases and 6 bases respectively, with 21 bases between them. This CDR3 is CASSQDLYLTFGGEQYF. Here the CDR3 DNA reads TGCGCCAGCAGCCAAGATTTGTATCTGACTTTCGGTGGCGAGCAGTACTTC.

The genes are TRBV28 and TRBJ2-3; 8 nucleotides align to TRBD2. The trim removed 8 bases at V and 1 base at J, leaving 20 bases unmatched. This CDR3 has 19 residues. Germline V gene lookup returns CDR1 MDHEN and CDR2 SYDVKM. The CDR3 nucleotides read TGTGCCAGCGCTGGCAATCGGGGGGGAGGCTATACACGCACAGATACGCAGTATTTT. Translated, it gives CASAGNRGGGYTRTDTQYF.

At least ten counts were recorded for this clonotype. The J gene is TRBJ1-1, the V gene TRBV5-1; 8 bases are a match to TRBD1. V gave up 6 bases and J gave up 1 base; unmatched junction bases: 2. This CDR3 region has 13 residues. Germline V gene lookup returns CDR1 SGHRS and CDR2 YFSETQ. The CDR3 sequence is CASIGQGNTEAFF. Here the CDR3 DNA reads TGCGCCAGCATTGGACAGGGGAACACTGAAGCTTTCTTT. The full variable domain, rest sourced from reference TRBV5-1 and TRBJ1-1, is KAGVTQTPRYLIKTRGQQVTLSCSPISGHRSVSWYQQTPGQGLQFLFEYFSETQRNKGNFPGRFSGRQFSNSRSEMNVSTLELGDSALYLCASIGQGNTEAFFGQGTRLTVV.

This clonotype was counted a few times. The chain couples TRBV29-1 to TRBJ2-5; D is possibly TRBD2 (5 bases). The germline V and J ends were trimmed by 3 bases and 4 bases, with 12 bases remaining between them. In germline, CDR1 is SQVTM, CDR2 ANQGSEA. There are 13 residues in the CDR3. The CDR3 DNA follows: TGCAGCGTTGAGGAGCTAGCCTTAGAGACCCAGTACTTC. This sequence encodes CSVEELALETQYF.

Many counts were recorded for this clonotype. The CDR3 nucleotides read TGTGCCAGCACCTCACTAGAGAATGAGCAGTTCTTC. Translation: CASTSLENEQFF. The gene calls are TRBV12-3 or TRBV12-4 and TRBJ2-1; perhaps TRBD2 as D (5 bases). V gave up 7 bases and J gave up 7 bases, with 11 bases separating them. The CDR3 spans 12 residues.

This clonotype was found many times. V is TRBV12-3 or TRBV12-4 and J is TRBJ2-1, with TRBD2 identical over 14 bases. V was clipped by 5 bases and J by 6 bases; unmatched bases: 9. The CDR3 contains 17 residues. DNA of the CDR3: TGTGCCAGCAGTAGGACTAGCGGGAGGCCCTTGGGCAATGAGCAGTTCTTC. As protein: CASSRTSGRPLGNEQFF.